In its sample, the clone carrying this T cell receptor beta chain was seen a few times. These data originate in a study of T-cell memory formation after mild COVID-19. TCRdb passed the 5' RACE reads through MiXCR, listing each CDR3 protein once. The repertoire holds around 200,000 distinct CDR3 sequences, roughly a fifth seen once, with more than 20% in the top ten. The ends were cut back, 3 bases at V and 8 bases at J, with 14 bases in the middle. The CDR3 contains 14 residues. CDR1 SGHAT and CDR2 FQNNGV come from the germline V gene. The TCR was taken from an adult woman who had mild COVID-19 (a few samples of this study predate the infection). Cell type and time point are not known. The J gene is TRBJ2-1, the V gene TRBV11-2; D ambiguous. The specimen was PBMCs or a T cell subset sorted from them (not recorded which). This chain's CDR3 is CASSLGRLMDEQFF. The CDR3 DNA is TGTGCCAGCAGCTTGGGTCGGCTAATGGATGAGCAGTTCTTC.